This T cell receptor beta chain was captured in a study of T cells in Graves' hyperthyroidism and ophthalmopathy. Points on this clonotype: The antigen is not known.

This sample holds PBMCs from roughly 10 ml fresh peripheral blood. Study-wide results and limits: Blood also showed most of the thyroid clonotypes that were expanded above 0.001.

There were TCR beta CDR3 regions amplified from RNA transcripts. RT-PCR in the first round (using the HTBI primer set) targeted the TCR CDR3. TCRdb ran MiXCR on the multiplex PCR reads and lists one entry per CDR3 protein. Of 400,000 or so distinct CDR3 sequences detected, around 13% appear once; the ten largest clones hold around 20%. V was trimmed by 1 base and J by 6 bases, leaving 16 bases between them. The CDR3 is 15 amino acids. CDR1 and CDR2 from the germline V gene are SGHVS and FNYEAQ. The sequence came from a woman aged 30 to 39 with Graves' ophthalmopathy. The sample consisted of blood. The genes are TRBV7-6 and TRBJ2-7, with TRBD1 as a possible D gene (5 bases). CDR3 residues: CASSLVQGLRGEQYF. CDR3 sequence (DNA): TGTGCCAGCAGCTTAGTTCAGGGTCTTAGAGGCGAGCAGTACTTC.